This T cell receptor (beta chain) was recorded in a study of T cells in Graves' hyperthyroidism and ophthalmopathy. Findings of the study overall: Ophthalmopathy was told apart from stable hyperthyroidism by a 13 V-J model.

This clonotype was counted ten times or more. Its antigen remains unidentified. When ophthalmopathy did not progress within 18 months, Graves' hyperthyroidism was considered stable. Patients between 18 and 65 years old had hyperthyroidism, newly diagnosed and lasting under 2 months. Uncontrolled infections, other autoimmune diseases, pregnancy or lactation led to exclusion of patients. There were TCR beta CDR3 regions amplified from RNA transcripts. A first-round RT-PCR of the TCR CDR3 used the HTBI primer set. MiXCR, run by TCRdb on the multiplex PCR reads, gives a single entry per CDR3 protein. The sample contains about 46,000 distinct CDR3 sequences, about 52% of which appear only once. The CDR3 runs to 13 residues. Trimming pared 5 bases from V and 6 bases from J, leaving 11 bases between.

The chain employs TRBV12-3 or TRBV12-4 and TRBJ1-5; TRBD1 is a possible D gene (6 bases). The clonotype was recovered from a woman between 50 and 59 years old with Graves' hyperthyroidism. The sequenced material came from peripheral blood or thyroid tissue (not recorded which). The CDR3 sequence: CASSPGEAQPQHF. CDR3 nucleotide sequence: TGTGCCAGCAGTCCAGGGGAGGCTCAGCCCCAGCATTTT.